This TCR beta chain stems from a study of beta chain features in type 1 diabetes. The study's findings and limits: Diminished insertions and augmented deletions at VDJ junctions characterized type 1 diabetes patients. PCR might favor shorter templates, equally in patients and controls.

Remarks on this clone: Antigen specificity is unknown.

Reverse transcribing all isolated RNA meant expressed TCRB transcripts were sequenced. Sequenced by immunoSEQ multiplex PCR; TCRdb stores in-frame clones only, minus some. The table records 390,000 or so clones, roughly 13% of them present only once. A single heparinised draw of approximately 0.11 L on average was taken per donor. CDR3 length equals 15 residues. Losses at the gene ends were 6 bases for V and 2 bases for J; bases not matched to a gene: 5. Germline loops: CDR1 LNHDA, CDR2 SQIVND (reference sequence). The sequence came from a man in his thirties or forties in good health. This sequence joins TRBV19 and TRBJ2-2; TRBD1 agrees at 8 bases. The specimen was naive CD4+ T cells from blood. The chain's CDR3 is CASSAGTGNTGELFF. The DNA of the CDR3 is TGTGCCAGTAGCGCCGGGACAGGCAACACCGGGGAGCTGTTTTTT.